This T cell receptor beta chain is drawn from a study of shared clonotypes between healthy human individuals (dated by TCRdb to about 2020). Regarding the study in general: The cohort comprised a couple of women and three men aged 18 to 49 years. Per donor, three plates each were used for CD4 naive and CD4 memory, two for CD8 naive, and one for CD8 memory. To estimate repertoire size and how much clonotype sharing occurs between individuals, the study deeply sequenced the blood TCR repertoires of five healthy adults. Per donor, leukapheresis produced somewhere between about 0.8 and 9 billion PBMCs. To increase sequencing depth and limit assay-specific biases, different laboratories used diverse techniques to prepare libraries and sequence TCR repertoires. Summary of the overall study and its limitations: When a handful of donors were compared, the shared fraction of clonotypes was 5% to 6.5% for naive CD4, 3.5% to 4% for naive CD8, about 2.5% for memory CD4, and roughly 0.43% for memory CD8. Rarefaction of sorted-subset datasets indicated incomplete sequencing despite the large sequencing depth. Pairwise subsampling indicated that sequencing depth was expected to affect the degree of clonotype sharing among donors. Sampling was limited to blood, and TCR repertoires in tissue likely differ from TCR repertoires in blood. Compared with non-shared clonotypes, the clonotypes found in all four sorted-subset donors had higher generation probabilities. The small number of donors limited the genetic and exposure-history diversity represented. Naive subsets generally had larger estimated clonotype richness than memory subsets.

Using the deep immunoSEQ assay, TCR CDR3 regions were amplified from genomic DNA by multiplex PCR. Genomic DNA extracted from each cell subset was distributed evenly over all wells of several immunoSEQ 96-well plates, and each plate served as one replicate. For sorted subsets, each replicate PCR was loaded with roughly 0.2 ug genomic DNA, equivalent to 30,000 or so T cell genomes. Purified libraries were quantified with a Qubit 3.0 fluorometer, sized on a Bioanalyzer 2100, and re-quantified with the KAPA Library Quantification kit. Every immunoSEQ 96-well plate was sequenced on a separate single-read 150-cycle Illumina NextSeq 550 flow cell. Concerning the study's data processing: Because the immunoSEQ output included only junctional sequences and no quality scores, the filtering could not be the same as the filtering used for full-length reads. Sequences were annotated with PyIR, a Python wrapper for IgBLAST v1.9, using IMGT germline references to assign V/J genes and CDR3. Any read was removed if the V/J assignment was weak (E-value above 1e-6), the CDR3 was missing, or the read contained stop codons, out-of-frame junctions, or ambiguous translated residues. V3J clonotypes were defined as sequences sharing an identical inferred V gene, J gene, and CDR3 amino acid sequence. Percentage overlap between repertoires was computed as shared unique clonotypes divided by the size of the smaller repertoire. Three approaches were used to assess repertoire richness: RTK rarefaction, the Chao1 estimator, and Recon v2.1 estimates of unobserved clonotypes. Generation probabilities were computed with OLGA for all TCRbeta clonotypes obtained by the gDNA method from several donors. Not all clones reach the TCRdb copy of this immuneACCESS table, which keeps in-frame sequences only. Checked studies attribute under half of the gap to unresolved V genes and leave the rest unexplained. D and trimming were read from the DNA, whereas the V and J calls and clone size are those reported in that table. Present in this sample are approximately 2,000,000 clones, just under 95% of which were seen just once. Of the sample, 1.5% to 2% is held by the ten largest clones.

A note on this clone: The clone's antigen remains unknown. No base qualities exist here, and no much larger clone lies one base off it.

CD8 naive samples consisted of CD45RO-negative cells that were positively selected for CCR7, yielding a CD45RA+CCR7+ population without TemRA cells. The donors were healthy, HIV-negative adults with no recently reported acute infections or vaccinations. All donors were Caucasian adults living in Nashville, Tennessee, USA. Blood was collected by leukapheresis, and PBMCs were isolated by Ficoll-Histopaque density gradient centrifugation and then cryopreserved in liquid nitrogen vapor phase. Analytical flow cytometry was used to check the purity and quantity of each magnetically sorted T cell population. Genomic DNA was isolated from every sorted fraction and measured by UV absorbance on a Nanodrop 2000c. V is reduced by 7 bases and J by 5 bases, leaving a spacing of 17 bases between them. For CDR1 and CDR2, the germline V gene lists MDHEN and SYDVKM. Measured from the cysteine to the phenylalanine, the CDR3 is 14 residues long. The read is trimmed to its CDR3 DNA, 42 bases read in frame from base 1.

Sequenced material: naive CD8+ T cells from PBMCs. The cell subset or site label for this specimen denotes: CD45RA+CCR7+. This receptor was obtained from a man aged 18 to 29 in good health. Some clones in this sample may be carry-over from other donors' samples. The V and J genes are TRBV28 and TRBJ2-5, and perhaps TRBD1 as D gene, on 5 matching bases. The CDR3 region: CASKGSPGWETQYF. The DNA reads as follows: TGTGCCAGCAAAGGGTCCCCAGGGTGGGAGACCCAGTACTTC. Outside the CDR3, residues come from the reference TRBV28 and TRBJ2-5 proteins, so the full variable domain is: DVKVTQSSRYLVKRTGEKVFLECVQDMDHENMFWYRQDPGLGLRLIYFSYDVKMKEKGDIPEGYSVSREKKERFSLILESASTNQTSMYLCASKGSPGWETQYFGPGTRLLVL.